This TCR beta chain is from a study of T and B cells in COVID-19 patients. Study background: COVID-19 patients gave peripheral blood either during active infection or after recovery. Most recovered patients had mild to moderate COVID-19 treated as outpatients. Notes on the study in general: Of approximately 2,400 TCR clusters found only in the recovered cohort, 25 to 35 had low generation probability.

Each TRB amplification used 250-500 ng of genomic DNA from blood. Multiplex PCR with BIOMED2 TRB-A/B primer pools amplified TRB rearrangements. A single record per CDR3 protein comes from TCRdb applying MiXCR to the multiplex PCR reads. Of 3,300 or so distinct CDR3 sequences listed, roughly 30% were seen once; the top ten hold 50% to 70%. Germline V gene lookup returns CDR1 ENHRY and CDR2 SYGVKD. This CDR3 comprises 16 residues. V gave up 0 bases and J gave up 5 bases, with 16 bases separating them. This clonotype was observed a few times. What it binds is unknown. Sequenced sample: blood. This sequence joins TRBV10-3 and TRBJ1-2, with TRBD1 as a possible D gene (5 bases). The origin of this receptor is a human donor with active COVID-19. The donor label of this sample is uncertain. As DNA, the CDR3 is TGTGCCATCAGTGAGTCGAGCCCCGCGGCAGGGTATGGCTACACCTTC. This codes for CAISESSPAAGYGYTF.